This T cell receptor (beta chain) was sequenced during a study of blood T cell repertoires in COVID-19. Losses at the gene ends were 2 bases for V and 8 bases for J; bases not matched to a gene: 8. The germline V gene encodes CDR1 SQVTM and CDR2 ANQGSEA. The length of the CDR3 is 14 residues. Here immunoSEQ multiplex PCR was the method, and the copy in TCRdb shows in-frame clones only, minus some. The sample shows some 130,000 clones, 80% to 85% of them seen only once. The material sequenced was peripheral blood. The chain recombines TRBV29-1 with TRBJ2-1; TRBD1 matches at 8 bases. This TCR was sampled from a woman aged 25 to 39 who had recovered from COVID-19. CDR3 nucleotides: TGCAGCGTTGAAAGGACAGGGATCGGCGATGAGCAGTTCTTC. Amino acids: CSVERTGIGDEQFF.